The 24 T cell receptor beta chains presented below share a single source sample, sequenced in a study of a mutant IDH1 vaccine in newly diagnosed glioma. Their specific antigens are unknown. Stated time point: week 23, last vaccination. It was 300 ug of mutant IDH1 20-mer peptide that made up each vaccine dose, given with topical imiquimod. TCRdb's copy holds only in-frame clones and misses some; the assay was immunoSEQ multiplex PCR. The sample carries 65,000 or so clones, approximately 81% recorded once. Sequencing was performed on PBMCs, taken from a glioma patient whose treatment included an IDH1 peptide vaccine. These receptors all come from a man younger than 45 with glioma.

The chain recombines TRBV29-1 with TRBJ1-2; 11 positions match TRBD1. Trimming cost V 4 bases and J 6 bases; bases outside gene matches: 10. The germline CDR1 and CDR2 sequences are SQVTM and ANQGSEA. The CDR3 sequence is 15 residues long. The chain's CDR3 is CSVGAAGQGADGYTF. As DNA, the CDR3 is TGCAGCGTTGGGGCGGCTGGACAGGGGGCGGATGGCTACACCTTC.

This clone was recorded once. The chain carries TRBV6-5 and TRBJ1-2; 7 nucleotides agree with TRBD1. Germline V gene data show CDR1 as MNHEY and CDR2 as SVGAGI. The CDR3 sequence is 14 residues long. Unmatched junction bases numbered 8, after V lost 5 bases and J lost 5 bases. CDR3 DNA sequence: TGTGCCAGCAGTGAACAGGGGCTGATTTATGGCTACACCTTC. This sequence encodes CASSEQGLIYGYTF.

By sample fraction, this clone is medium-sized. CDR3 region: CASSTTGAWNTEAFF. CDR3 nucleotide sequence: TGTGCCAGCAGCACCACAGGGGCTTGGAACACTGAAGCTTTCTTT. This chain links TRBV7-9 with TRBJ1-1; 7 positions agree with TRBD1. The length of the CDR3 is 15 residues. V lost 5 bases to trimming and J lost 1 base; unmatched junction nucleotides: 7. Germline assignment: CDR1 SEHNR and CDR2 FQNEAQ (reference sequence). The variable domain in full, completed from reference TRBV7-9 and TRBJ1-1, reads DTGVSQNPRHKITKRGQNVTFRCDPISEHNRLYWYRQTLGQGPEFLTYFQNEAQLEKSRLLSDRFSAERPKGSFSTLEIQRTEQGDSAMYLCASSTTGAWNTEAFFGQGTRLTVV.

The chain recombines TRBV6-5 with TRBJ2-5, with D tentatively TRBD1 or TRBD2 (6 bases each). The CDR3 runs to 15 residues. CDR1 and CDR2 from the germline V gene are MNHEY and SVGAGI. Trimming removed 4 bases from V and 1 base from J, with 13 bases in between. Here the CDR3 DNA reads TGTGCCAGCAGTTCCCGGGGGCGCACCCAAGAGACCCAGTACTTC. As protein: CASSSRGRTQETQYF.

The genes are TRBV30 and TRBJ1-2, with 9 bases that match TRBD1. Trimming removed 3 bases from V and 4 bases from J; junction bases left unmatched: 3. The CDR3 consists of 13 residues. The germline V gene has CDR1 GTSNPN and CDR2 SVGIG (reference sequence). The CDR3 coding sequence is TGTGCCTGGAGAGGACAGGGGTTCTATGGCTACACCTTC. This translates into CAWRGQGFYGYTF.

The chain couples TRBV19 to TRBJ2-3; 8 bases agree with TRBD2. Losses at the gene ends were 6 bases for V and 1 base for J; bases not matched to a gene: 3. Germline V gives CDR1 LNHDA, CDR2 SQIVND (reference sequence). There are 14 residues in the CDR3. The CDR3 protein is CASRVLAGTDTQYF. The CDR3, as DNA: TGTGCCAGTAGGGTACTAGCGGGCACAGATACGCAGTATTTT.

The V and J genes are TRBV7-2 and TRBJ1-5, with D tentatively TRBD1 (5 bases). The germline CDR1 and CDR2 sequences are SGHTA and FQGNSA. This CDR3 contains 13 residues. Trimming removed 4 bases from V and 7 bases from J, with 11 bases in between. The CDR3 bases are TGTGCCAGCAGCTCCCAGGGTGGCCAGCCCCAGCATTTT. Its protein is CASSSQGGQPQHF.

The chain carries TRBV10-1 and TRBJ2-4; D is unresolved. V was shortened by 0 bases and J by 9 bases, with 12 bases between the two germline ends. Per the germline V gene, CDR1 is WNHNN and CDR2 is SYGVQD (reference sequence). The CDR3 loop spans 14 amino acids. The CDR3 bases are TGCGCCAGCAGTGAGTCACTTGTCAGTTCCATTCAGTACTTC. Its translation: CASSESLVSSIQYF.

This clone was observed a handful of times. V gene TRBV12-5 combines with J gene TRBJ1-1; D gene ambiguous. V dropped 0 bases and J dropped 5 bases, with 13 bases sitting between them. Germline CDR1 LGHNT, CDR2 FRNRAP. The CDR3 runs 15 residues. The CDR3 bases are TGTGCTAGTGGTTTGGTGGCGGGCTGGATAACTGAAGCTTTCTTT. This translates into CASGLVAGWITEAFF.

This rearrangement joins TRBV27 to TRBJ2-7, with no clear D. The CDR3 covers 16 residues. V was trimmed by 3 bases and J by 3 bases, leaving 18 bases between them. CDR1 and CDR2 (germline): MNHEY, SMNVEV (reference sequence). The CDR3 protein is CASSLISGLSFYEQYF. The CDR3 bases are TGTGCCAGCAGTTTGATTTCCGGATTGAGTTTCTACGAGCAGTACTTC.

This sequence joins TRBV6-5 and TRBJ1-2; D might be TRBD1 (5 bases). With 0 bases removed from V and 7 bases from J, the gap between germline ends came to 9 bases. This CDR3 has 13 residues. Per the germline V gene, CDR1 is MNHEY and CDR2 is SVGAGI. CDR3 DNA sequence: TGTGCCAGCAGTTACTCGAACAGGATTGGCTACACCTTC. Protein sequence: CASSYSNRIGYTF.

CDR3 sequence reads: CAISVSGSNQPQHF. CDR3 nucleotides: TGTGCCATCAGTGTTAGCGGGAGCAATCAGCCCCAGCATTTT. The genes are TRBV10-3 and TRBJ1-5; no definite D call. This CDR3 has 14 residues. The V end was cut by 4 bases, the J end by 1 base, with 8 bases between. CDR1 and CDR2 (germline): ENHRY, SYGVKD.

The chain is built from TRBV10-3 and TRBJ2-2, with 7 bases fitting TRBD1. CDR3 size: 14 residues. CDR1 is ENHRY, CDR2 SYGVKD, per germline. V was pared by 6 bases and J by 2 bases, with 3 bases of the junction left unmatched. As DNA, the CDR3 is TGTGCCATCAGCTACAGGGGAAACACCGGGGAGCTGTTTTTT. Translation: CAISYRGNTGELFF.

The V gene is TRBV19, the J gene TRBJ2-2, with 13 bases lining up with TRBD2. V trimming: 5 bases; J trimming: 6 bases; junction bases outside the gene matches: 15. The germline V gene encodes CDR1 LNHDA and CDR2 SQIVND (reference sequence). The CDR3 has 19 amino acids. The CDR3 nucleotides read TGTGCCAGTAGTCCAGATGGGTTACTAGCGGGGGGGCAGTCCGGGGAGCTGTTTTTT. Translated, it gives CASSPDGLLAGGQSGELFF.

The chain carries TRBV6-5 and TRBJ1-1; D is undetermined. Germline values: CDR1 MNHEY, CDR2 SVGAGI. This CDR3 spans 14 amino acids. V was cut by 3 bases and J by 0 bases, with 8 bases left in between. CDR3 region: CASSYRLLNTEAFF. In DNA form, the CDR3 reads TGTGCCAGCAGTTATAGGTTGTTGAACACTGAAGCTTTCTTT.

The rearrangement uses TRBV21-1 and TRBJ1-2. TRBV21-1 is recorded as a pseudogene. The CDR3 totals 19 residues. This chain's CDR3 is CASRERVEDKSGPIYGYTF. The CDR3 coding sequence is TGTGCCAGCAGAGAGAGAGTAGAGGATAAGTCTGGGCCGATCTATGGCTACACCTTC.

The CDR3 bases are TGTGCCTGGACTAGCGGGGGGAATACGCAGTATTTT. Its protein is CAWTSGGNTQYF. The chain employs TRBV30 and TRBJ2-3; the match to TRBD2 covers 11 bases. Germline CDR1 GTSNPN, CDR2 SVGIG (reference sequence). The CDR3 totals 12 residues. V lost 4 bases, J lost 7 bases, and 1 base stayed unmatched.

The chain carries TRBV28 and TRBJ2-7; tentatively, D is TRBD2 (6 bases). CDR1 and CDR2 (germline): MDHEN, SYDVKM. This CDR3 contains 12 residues. Trimming left V 5 bases short and J 4 bases short, with 9 bases between. In DNA form, the CDR3 reads TGTGCCAGCAGTCGGGGGAGTTACGAGCAGTACTTC. Its protein product is CASSRGSYEQYF. The full variable domain, completed using reference TRBV28 and TRBJ2-7, is DVKVTQSSRYLVKRTGEKVFLECVQDMDHENMFWYRQDPGLGLRLIYFSYDVKMKEKGDIPEGYSVSREKKERFSLILESASTNQTSMYLCASSRGSYEQYFGPGTRLTVT.

V usage is TRBV2 and J usage is TRBJ2-7; 8 nucleotides line up with TRBD2. Germline V lookup: CDR1 SNHLY, CDR2 FYNNEI. J lost 3 bases, V lost 7 bases, and 5 bases had no gene match. CDR3 length: 13 amino acids. CDR3 nucleotides: TGTGCCAGCAACCCCGGGGGGGTCTACGAGCAGTACTTC. It is translated as CASNPGGVYEQYF. Drawing the rest from reference TRBV2 and TRBJ2-7, the complete variable domain is EPEVTQTPSHQVTQMGQEVILRCVPISNHLYFYWYRQILGQKVEFLVSFYNNEISEKSEIFDDQFSVERPDGSNFTLKIRSTKLEDSAMYFCASNPGGVYEQYFGPGTRLTVT.

This chain joins TRBV2 and TRBJ1-6; possible D gene TRBD1, 6 bases. Per germline, CDR1 SNHLY and CDR2 FYNNEI. Trimming stripped 2 bases from V and 7 bases from J, with 9 bases between. The CDR3 is made up of 14 amino acids. The CDR3 spells CASSERQGNSPLHF. The DNA for the CDR3 is TGTGCCAGCAGTGAAAGGCAGGGGAATTCACCCCTCCACTTT.

The rearrangement uses TRBV19 and TRBJ1-5; D unclear. The CDR3 is 14 residues long. Trimming removed 7 bases from V and 1 base from J, with 11 bases in between. Per the germline V gene, CDR1 is LNHDA and CDR2 is SQIVND (reference sequence). CDR3 protein: CASKRAESNQPQHF. The CDR3 DNA sequence: TGTGCCAGTAAGAGGGCGGAAAGCAATCAGCCCCAGCATTTT. Together with reference TRBV19 and TRBJ1-5, the CDR3 gives the full variable domain: DGGITQSPKYLFRKEGQNVTLSCEQNLNHDAMYWYRQDPGQGLRLIYYSQIVNDFQKGDIAEGYSVSREKKESFPLTVTSAQKNPTAFYLCASKRAESNQPQHFGDGTRLSIL.

The table lists this clone with a count of one. The chain recombines TRBV18 with TRBJ1-2; D unclear. Between the trimmed V and J ends, which lost 6 bases and 2 bases, there was a span of 13 bases. There are 14 residues in the CDR3. Germline CDR1 reads KGHSH; CDR2 reads LQKENI. The CDR3, as DNA: TGTGCCAGCTCTGCTGAAAATTCAAACTATGGCTACACCTTC. Protein: CASSAENSNYGYTF.

The V gene is TRBV5-4, the J gene TRBJ1-6; D not certain. The CDR3 has 15 amino acids. CDR1 and CDR2 (germline): SGHNT, YYREEE (reference sequence). Trimming took off 7 bases at V and 10 bases at J, with 21 bases between the two ends. In DNA, the CDR3 is TGTGCCAGCCGTCTATATTTGGGTGAAGGATCACCCCTCCACTTT. This codes for CASRLYLGEGSPLHF.

The V call is TRBV28, the J call TRBJ1-1; D remains ambiguous. Germline lookup yields CDR1 MDHEN and CDR2 SYDVKM. This CDR3 is built from 14 residues. Trimming cost V 3 bases and J 1 base, with 9 bases left between them. The CDR3 here is CASSLRTSNTEAFF. Here the CDR3 DNA reads TGTGCCAGCAGTTTGCGCACCTCGAACACTGAAGCTTTCTTT.